These 24 T cell receptor beta chains share one sample of origin, sequenced in a study of cytomegalovirus exposure and HLA in healthy donors. Sequencing was performed with immunoSEQ multiplex PCR; in TCRdb, only in-frame clones are kept and a portion is missing. Of tens of thousands of clones listed, roughly 96% are singletons. The sequencing input was PBMCs. The receptor set was obtained from a man between 18 and 35 years old in good health and CMV-seronegative.

The chain links TRBV28 to TRBJ1-2, with a weak D call TRBD1 (6 bases). The CDR3 length is 14 residues. Trimming cost V 5 bases and J 10 bases, with 20 bases left between them. CDR1 and CDR2 from the germline V gene are MDHEN and SYDVKM. Here the CDR3 DNA reads TGTGCCAGCAGTCCCCCAGGACAGCAAAAGCACTACACCTTC. It translates to CASSPPGQQKHYTF.

This chain uses TRBV28 with TRBJ1-6, with 11 bases lining up with TRBD1. CDR1 MDHEN and CDR2 SYDVKM come from the germline V gene. Trimming at V came to 6 bases and at J to 7 bases, leaving 11 bases not matched to a gene. The CDR3 has 17 amino acids. As DNA, the CDR3 is TGTGCCAGCAGACAACTCGCAGGGACAGGGGGAAATTCACCCCTCCACTTT. The encoded protein is CASRQLAGTGGNSPLHF.

This chain joins TRBV11-2 and TRBJ2-3; D gene unclear. Germline loops: CDR1 SGHAT, CDR2 FQNNGV. The length of the CDR3 is 14 residues. Trimming left V 6 bases short and J 0 bases short, with 10 bases between. CDR3 sequence (DNA): TGTGCCAGCAGACCCCAACTGAGCACAGATACGCAGTATTTT. As protein: CASRPQLSTDTQYF.

Note on this clone: At one of its ends the junction is not consistent with the germline gene, which may arise from a read error. V is TRBV28 and J is TRBJ2-7, with D perhaps matching TRBD2 (6 bases). There are 14 residues in the CDR3. Germline-derived CDR1 and CDR2 are MDHEN and SYDVKM. The CDR3 is CATSLGTFSYEQYF. The CDR3 nucleotides are TGTGCCACCAGTTTGGGGACTTTCTCCTACGAGCAGTACTTC.

The V and J genes are TRBV7-9 and TRBJ2-5; 9 bases match TRBD1. This CDR3 region has 16 residues. Germline V gives CDR1 SEHNR, CDR2 FQNEAQ (reference sequence). Losses at the gene ends were 0 bases for V and 4 bases for J; bases not matched to a gene: 6. The CDR3 DNA reads as TGTGCCAGCAGCTTAGCCGGACAGGGGTTGGGAGAGACCCAGTACTTC. Its protein product is CASSLAGQGLGETQYF. The whole variable domain, remainder taken from reference TRBV7-9 and TRBJ2-5, is DTGVSQNPRHKITKRGQNVTFRCDPISEHNRLYWYRQTLGQGPEFLTYFQNEAQLEKSRLLSDRFSAERPKGSFSTLEIQRTEQGDSAMYLCASSLAGQGLGETQYFGPGTRLLVL.

Points on this clone: Other DNA sequences from this sample encode an identical CDR3 as well. The rearrangement uses TRBV29-1 and TRBJ1-2; D is possibly TRBD1 (6 bases). Germline V gives CDR1 SQVTM, CDR2 ANQGSEA. V lost 4 bases and J 4 bases, leaving 10 bases between the germline ends. CDR3 length: 12 residues. In DNA, the CDR3 is TGCAGCGTTGGCGGGGGGCTCTATGGCTACACCTTC. Translation: CSVGGGLYGYTF.

V is TRBV25-1 and J is TRBJ1-1; no clear D. Between the trimmed V and J ends, which lost 8 bases and 1 base, there was a span of 8 bases. This CDR3 is 12 amino acids long. Germline values: CDR1 MGHDK, CDR2 SYGVNS. CDR3 bases: TGTGCCAGCCGACGGAGGAACACTGAAGCTTTCTTT. Translating gives CASRRRNTEAFF.

This chain uses TRBV19 with TRBJ2-1; 8 bases line up with TRBD2. Losses at the gene ends were 6 bases for V and 0 bases for J; bases not matched to a gene: 7. This CDR3 has 16 amino acids. The V gene's germline CDR1 is LNHDA and CDR2 SQIVND (reference sequence). The CDR3 reads CASRLAVGSSYNEQFF. The CDR3 DNA follows: TGTGCCAGTAGACTAGCGGTTGGCAGCTCCTACAATGAGCAGTTCTTC. Using reference TRBV19 and TRBJ2-1 for the parts outside the CDR3, the full variable domain is DGGITQSPKYLFRKEGQNVTLSCEQNLNHDAMYWYRQDPGQGLRLIYYSQIVNDFQKGDIAEGYSVSREKKESFPLTVTSAQKNPTAFYLCASRLAVGSSYNEQFFGPGTRLTVL.

V usage is TRBV7-6 and J usage is TRBJ2-2; 7 positions agree with TRBD2. Per the germline V gene, CDR1 is SGHVS and CDR2 is FNYEAQ. The CDR3 consists of 15 residues. V lost 1 base to trimming and J lost 5 bases; unmatched junction nucleotides: 4. The CDR3 DNA is TGTGCCAGCAGCTTAGGCGGGAGCGGGACCGGGGAGCTGTTTTTT. The encoded protein is CASSLGGSGTGELFF.

This clone was recorded a few times. This chain links TRBV6-5 with TRBJ2-7, with TRBD1 matching over 8 bases. In germline, CDR1 is MNHEY, CDR2 SVGAGI. V gave up 6 bases and J gave up 2 bases; unmatched junction bases: 9. This CDR3 has 15 residues. CDR3 sequence: CASRPGQGRTYEQYF. As DNA, the CDR3 is TGTGCCAGCAGGCCTGGACAGGGAAGGACCTACGAGCAGTACTTC.

The chain joins TRBV14 to TRBJ1-2; TRBD1 is a possible D gene (6 bases). This CDR3 is 13 amino acids long. With 1 base removed from V and 7 bases from J, the gap between germline ends came to 10 bases. The germline gives CDR1 SGHDN, CDR2 FVKESK. The CDR3 here is CASSQVSGVGYTF. CDR3 nucleotides: TGTGCCAGCAGCCAAGTCTCAGGGGTTGGCTACACCTTC.

The chain combines TRBV20-1 with TRBJ1-1; D is unclear. Germline values: CDR1 DFQATT, CDR2 SNEGSKA (reference sequence). There are 10 residues in the CDR3. Trimming left V 3 bases short and J 5 bases short, with 4 bases between. Here the CDR3 reads CSARRTEAFF. CDR3 bases: TGCAGTGCTAGGCGGACTGAAGCTTTCTTT.

This clone was counted once. The rearrangement joins TRBV5-5 to TRBJ1-5; 7 nucleotides match TRBD1. CDR1 is SGHKS, CDR2 YYEKEE, per germline (reference sequence). Trimming removed 4 bases from V and 3 bases from J; junction bases left unmatched: 7. The CDR3 has 15 residues. CDR3 loop: CASSPTGEHNQPQHF. CDR3 in DNA: TGTGCCAGCAGCCCCACAGGGGAGCACAATCAGCCCCAGCATTTT. Complete variable domain (other parts from reference TRBV5-5 and TRBJ1-5): DAGVTQSPTHLIKTRGQQVTLRCSPISGHKSVSWYQQVLGQGPQFIFQYYEKEERGRGNFPDRFSARQFPNYSSELNVNALLLGDSALYLCASSPTGEHNQPQHFGDGTRLSIL.

The chain joins TRBV15 to TRBJ2-3; D remains ambiguous. The germline CDR1 and CDR2 sequences are LNHNV and YYDKDF (reference sequence). CDR3 length: 15 amino acids. V lost 3 bases to trimming and J lost 2 bases, with 12 bases between them. CDR3 sequence reads: CATSSLPTITDTQYF. DNA for the CDR3: TGTGCCACCAGCAGTCTACCCACCATCACAGATACGCAGTATTTT. Looking up the rest from reference TRBV15 and TRBJ2-3 gives the full variable domain: DAMVIQNPRYQVTQFGKPVTLSCSQTLNHNVMYWYQQKSSQAPKLLFHYYDKDFNNEADTPDNFQSRRPNTSFCFLDIRSPGLGDTAMYLCATSSLPTITDTQYFGPGTRLTVL.

This clone has just one count. The gene calls are TRBV5-4 and TRBJ2-7; TRBD1 aligns across 10 bases. V shed 3 bases, J shed 2 bases, and the junction held 8 bases outside the gene matches. The length of the CDR3 is 16 residues. Germline V gene lookup returns CDR1 SGHNT and CDR2 YYREEE (reference sequence). The CDR3 DNA reads TGTGCCAGCAGCTCACAGACAGGGGGCGCACCCTACGAGCAGTACTTC. The encoded protein is CASSSQTGGAPYEQYF.

This chain links TRBV9 with TRBJ2-1; no clear D gene. The CDR3 extends over 16 amino acids. Trimming took 2 bases from V and 1 from J, leaving 13 bases between them. Germline V gene data show CDR1 as SGDLS and CDR2 as YYNGEE. For the CDR3, the DNA is TGTGCCAGCAGCGTCGAGGCGGCCTCGTCCTACAATGAGCAGTTCTTC. Its protein product is CASSVEAASSYNEQFF.

The chain combines TRBV19 with TRBJ1-6; D unresolved. V was shortened by 4 bases and J by 2 bases, with 3 bases between the two germline ends. CDR3 size: 13 residues. Germline assignment: CDR1 LNHDA and CDR2 SQIVND (reference sequence). CDR3 in DNA: TGTGCCAGTAGTACAGCCTATAATTCACCCCTCCACTTT. Residues: CASSTAYNSPLHF. The full variable domain, rest sourced from reference TRBV19 and TRBJ1-6, is DGGITQSPKYLFRKEGQNVTLSCEQNLNHDAMYWYRQDPGQGLRLIYYSQIVNDFQKGDIAEGYSVSREKKESFPLTVTSAQKNPTAFYLCASSTAYNSPLHFGNGTRLTVT.

V and J are TRBV6-5 and TRBJ2-7; 8 bases fit TRBD2. CDR3 length: 14 residues. The junction had 9 bases not matched to a gene; V was cut back by 5 bases and J by 6 bases. Germline CDR1 reads MNHEY; CDR2 reads SVGAGI. CDR3 sequence reads: CASSRPGLGSEQYF. CDR3 coding DNA: TGTGCCAGCAGTCGTCCGGGACTAGGCTCCGAGCAGTACTTC.

The V and J genes are TRBV30 and TRBJ2-1, with 9 bases lining up with TRBD2. J was trimmed by 8 bases and V by 3 bases; bases with no gene match: 8. There are 14 residues in the CDR3. Germline lookup yields CDR1 GTSNPN and CDR2 SVGIG (reference sequence). The CDR3 coding sequence is TGTGCCTGGAGGGGACTAGCCCAGCTGGATGAGCAGTTCTTC. It codes for CAWRGLAQLDEQFF. Using reference TRBV30 and TRBJ2-1 for the parts outside the CDR3, the full variable domain is SQTIHQWPATLVQPVGSPLSLECTVEGTSNPNLYWYRQAAGRGLQLLFYSVGIGQISSEVPQNLSASRPQDRQFILSSKKLLLSDSGFYLCAWRGLAQLDEQFFGPGTRLTVL.

The V gene is TRBV5-1, the J gene TRBJ1-5; 7 nucleotides align to TRBD1. The CDR3 runs to 14 residues. CDR1 and CDR2 (germline): SGHRS, YFSETQ. Trimming took 0 bases from V and 5 from J; bases not matched to a gene: 2. The CDR3 is CASSLEGQHQPQHF. Written as DNA, the CDR3 is TGCGCCAGCAGCTTGGAGGGACAGCATCAGCCCCAGCATTTT.

J is TRBJ1-4 and V is TRBV19; the D is unclear. This CDR3 region has 14 residues. The germline V gene has CDR1 LNHDA and CDR2 SQIVND (reference sequence). The V end lost 2 bases, the J end lost 5 bases, and 9 bases lay between the germline ends. The CDR3 coding sequence is TGTGCCAGTAGTATATCGTGGGCGAATGAAAAACTGTTTTTT. Amino acids: CASSISWANEKLFF.

This clone was seen once. The rearrangement uses TRBV6-5 and TRBJ1-4; D not certain. This CDR3 has 16 residues. V shed 0 bases and J shed 1 base, with 9 bases lying between them. Germline assignment: CDR1 MNHEY and CDR2 SVGAGI. The DNA for the CDR3 is TGTGCCAGCAGTTACTCGTGGGAGAGAACTAATGAAAAACTGTTTTTT. This gives the protein CASSYSWERTNEKLFF.

The CDR3: CASNTGNTEAFF. The DNA of the CDR3 is TGCGCCAGCAATACAGGGAACACTGAAGCTTTCTTT. The chain uses TRBV4-1 and TRBJ1-1, with D perhaps TRBD1 (5 bases). Germline V gene data show CDR1 as MGHRA and CDR2 as YSYEKL. CDR3 length: 12 residues. Trimming cost V 7 bases and J 1 base, with 7 bases left between them.

The chain combines TRBV7-9 with TRBJ1-2; 8 bases agree with TRBD1. CDR1 is SEHNR, CDR2 FQNEAQ, per germline (reference sequence). V was clipped by 3 bases and J by 0 bases; unmatched bases: 12. The CDR3 covers 18 residues. CDR3 sequence (DNA): TGTGCCAGCAGCTTGTTAAATCCGGGACAGGATTCTAACTATGGCTACACCTTC. Amino acids: CASSLLNPGQDSNYGYTF.